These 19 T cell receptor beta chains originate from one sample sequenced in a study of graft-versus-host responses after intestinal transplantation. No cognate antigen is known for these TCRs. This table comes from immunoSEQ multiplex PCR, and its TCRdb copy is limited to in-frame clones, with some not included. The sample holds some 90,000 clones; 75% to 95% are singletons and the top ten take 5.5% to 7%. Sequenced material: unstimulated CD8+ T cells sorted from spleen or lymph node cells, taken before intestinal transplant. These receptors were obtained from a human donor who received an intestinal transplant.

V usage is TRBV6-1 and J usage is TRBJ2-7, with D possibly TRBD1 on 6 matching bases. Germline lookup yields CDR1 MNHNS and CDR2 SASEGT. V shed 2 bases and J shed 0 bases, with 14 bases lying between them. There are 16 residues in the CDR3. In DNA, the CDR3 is TGTGCCAGCAGTGAAAATCCGGGACAATTCTCCTACGAGCAGTACTTC. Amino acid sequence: CASSENPGQFSYEQYF.

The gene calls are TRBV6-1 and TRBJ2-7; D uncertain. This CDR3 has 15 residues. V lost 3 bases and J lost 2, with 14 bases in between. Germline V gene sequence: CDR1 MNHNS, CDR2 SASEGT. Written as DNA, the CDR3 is TGTGCCAGCAGTGACAGTTGGACGGAACCCTACGAGCAGTACTTC. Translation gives CASSDSWTEPYEQYF.

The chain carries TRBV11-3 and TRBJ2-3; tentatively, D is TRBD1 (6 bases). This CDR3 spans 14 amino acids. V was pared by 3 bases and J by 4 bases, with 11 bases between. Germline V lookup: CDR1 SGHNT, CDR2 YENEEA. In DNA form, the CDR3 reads TGTGCCAGCAGCTTGGGTGGGGGCCCAGATACGCAGTATTTT. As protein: CASSLGGGPDTQYF.

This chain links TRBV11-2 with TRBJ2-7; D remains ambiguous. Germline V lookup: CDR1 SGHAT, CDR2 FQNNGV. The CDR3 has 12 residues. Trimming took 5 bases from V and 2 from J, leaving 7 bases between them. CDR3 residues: CASSPRPYEQYF. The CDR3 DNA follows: TGTGCCAGCAGCCCCCGCCCCTACGAGCAGTACTTC.

The CDR3 spells CASSHGTSGRSTGELFF. The CDR3 DNA follows: TGCGCCAGCAGCCACGGGACTAGCGGGAGGAGCACCGGGGAGCTGTTTTTT. This chain uses TRBV4-1 with TRBJ2-2; TRBD2 matches 15 bases. Germline trimming cut 3 bases from V and 4 bases from J; bases unmatched to any gene: 3. This CDR3 has 17 residues. The germline gives CDR1 MGHRA, CDR2 YSYEKL.

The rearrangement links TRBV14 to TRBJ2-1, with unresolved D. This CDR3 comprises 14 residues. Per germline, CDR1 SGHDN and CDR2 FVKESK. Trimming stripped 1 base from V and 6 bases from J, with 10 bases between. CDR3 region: CASSQVMAVNEQFF. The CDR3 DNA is TGTGCCAGCAGCCAAGTAATGGCCGTCAATGAGCAGTTCTTC.

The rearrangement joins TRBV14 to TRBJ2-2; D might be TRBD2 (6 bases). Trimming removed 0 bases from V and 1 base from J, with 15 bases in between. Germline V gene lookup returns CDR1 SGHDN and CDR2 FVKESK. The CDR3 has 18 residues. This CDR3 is CASSQDWVQRVNTGELFF. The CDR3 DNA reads TGTGCCAGCAGCCAAGATTGGGTTCAGCGGGTGAACACCGGGGAGCTGTTTTTT.

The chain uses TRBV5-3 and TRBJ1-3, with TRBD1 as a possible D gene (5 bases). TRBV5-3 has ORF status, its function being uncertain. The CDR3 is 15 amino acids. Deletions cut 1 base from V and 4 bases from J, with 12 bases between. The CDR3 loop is CARSLRHRDGNTIYF. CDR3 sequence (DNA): TGTGCCAGAAGCTTGCGTCATAGGGACGGAAACACCATATATTTT.

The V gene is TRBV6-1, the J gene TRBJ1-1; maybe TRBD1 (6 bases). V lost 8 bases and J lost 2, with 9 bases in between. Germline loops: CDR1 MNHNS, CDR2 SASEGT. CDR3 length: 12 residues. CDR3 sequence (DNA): TGTGCCAGCGGAGGGACAAACACTGAAGCTTTCTTT. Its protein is CASGGTNTEAFF.

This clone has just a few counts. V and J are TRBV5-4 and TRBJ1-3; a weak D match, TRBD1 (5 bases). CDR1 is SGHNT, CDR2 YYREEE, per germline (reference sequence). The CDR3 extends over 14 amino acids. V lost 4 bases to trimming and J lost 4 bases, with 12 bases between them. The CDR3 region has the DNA TGTGCCAGCAGCCCGATGGGGGAGGGAAACACCATATATTTT. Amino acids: CASSPMGEGNTIYF.

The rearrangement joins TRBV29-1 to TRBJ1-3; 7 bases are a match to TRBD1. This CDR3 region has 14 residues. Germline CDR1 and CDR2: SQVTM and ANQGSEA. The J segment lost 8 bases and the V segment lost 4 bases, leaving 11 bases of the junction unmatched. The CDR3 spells CSVAGQGEGDTIYF. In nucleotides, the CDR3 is TGCAGCGTTGCCGGGCAGGGGGAAGGAGACACCATATATTTT.

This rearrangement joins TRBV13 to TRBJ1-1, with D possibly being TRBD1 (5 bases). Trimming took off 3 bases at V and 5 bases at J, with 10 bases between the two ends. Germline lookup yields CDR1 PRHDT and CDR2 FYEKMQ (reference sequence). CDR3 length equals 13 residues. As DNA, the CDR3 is TGTGCCAGCAGCTTCCTCAGGGATACTGAAGCTTTCTTT. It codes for CASSFLRDTEAFF.

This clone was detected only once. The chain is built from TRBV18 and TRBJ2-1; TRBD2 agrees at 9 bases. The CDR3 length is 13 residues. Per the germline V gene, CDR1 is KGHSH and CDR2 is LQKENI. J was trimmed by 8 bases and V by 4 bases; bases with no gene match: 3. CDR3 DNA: TGTGCCAGCTCACGCGGGGGGGCCGATGAGCAGTTCTTC. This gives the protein CASSRGGADEQFF.

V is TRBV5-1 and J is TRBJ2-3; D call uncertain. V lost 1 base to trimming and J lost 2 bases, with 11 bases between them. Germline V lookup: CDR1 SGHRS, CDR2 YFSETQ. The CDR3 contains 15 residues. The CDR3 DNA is TGCGCCAGCAGCTTGTGGCCTGGAAACACAGATACGCAGTATTTT. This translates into CASSLWPGNTDTQYF. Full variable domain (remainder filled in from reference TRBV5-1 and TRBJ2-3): KAGVTQTPRYLIKTRGQQVTLSCSPISGHRSVSWYQQTPGQGLQFLFEYFSETQRNKGNFPGRFSGRQFSNSRSEMNVSTLELGDSALYLCASSLWPGNTDTQYFGPGTRLTVL.

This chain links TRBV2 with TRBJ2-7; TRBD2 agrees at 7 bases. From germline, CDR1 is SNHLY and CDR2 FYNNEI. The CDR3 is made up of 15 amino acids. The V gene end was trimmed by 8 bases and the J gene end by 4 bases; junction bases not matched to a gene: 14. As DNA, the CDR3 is TGTGCCAGCGGGCGGTCTAGCGGTAACCCTTACGAGCAGTACTTC. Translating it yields CASGRSSGNPYEQYF.

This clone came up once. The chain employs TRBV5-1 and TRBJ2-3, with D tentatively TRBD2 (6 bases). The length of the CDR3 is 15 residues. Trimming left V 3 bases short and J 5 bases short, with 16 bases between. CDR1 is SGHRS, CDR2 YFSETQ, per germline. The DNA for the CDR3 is TGCGCCAGCAGCTGGGAAAACCCAGCGGGAGATACGCAGTATTTT. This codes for CASSWENPAGDTQYF. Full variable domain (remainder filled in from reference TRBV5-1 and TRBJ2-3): KAGVTQTPRYLIKTRGQQVTLSCSPISGHRSVSWYQQTPGQGLQFLFEYFSETQRNKGNFPGRFSGRQFSNSRSEMNVSTLELGDSALYLCASSWENPAGDTQYFGPGTRLTVL.

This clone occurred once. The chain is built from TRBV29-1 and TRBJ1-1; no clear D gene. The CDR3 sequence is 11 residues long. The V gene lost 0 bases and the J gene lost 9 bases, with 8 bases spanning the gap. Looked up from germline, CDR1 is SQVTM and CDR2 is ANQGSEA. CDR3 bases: TGCAGCGTTGAAGAGTGGCCTCAAGCTTTCTTT. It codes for CSVEEWPQAFF.

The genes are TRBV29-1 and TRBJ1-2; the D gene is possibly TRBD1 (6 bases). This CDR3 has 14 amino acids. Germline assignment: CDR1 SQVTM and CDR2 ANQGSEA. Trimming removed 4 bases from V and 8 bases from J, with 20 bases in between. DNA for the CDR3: TGCAGCGTTGGGGAGGGGGACCACGTTCGGGGCTACACCTTC. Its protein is CSVGEGDHVRGYTF.

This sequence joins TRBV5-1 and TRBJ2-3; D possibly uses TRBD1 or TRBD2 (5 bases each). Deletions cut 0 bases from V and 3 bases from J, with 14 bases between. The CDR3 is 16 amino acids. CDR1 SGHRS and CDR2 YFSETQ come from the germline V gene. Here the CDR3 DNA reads TGCGCCAGCAGCTTGGGTTGGGGGTTCAGAACAGATACGCAGTATTTT. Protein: CASSLGWGFRTDTQYF. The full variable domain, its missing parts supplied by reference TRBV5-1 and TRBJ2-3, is KAGVTQTPRYLIKTRGQQVTLSCSPISGHRSVSWYQQTPGQGLQFLFEYFSETQRNKGNFPGRFSGRQFSNSRSEMNVSTLELGDSALYLCASSLGWGFRTDTQYFGPGTRLTVL.